The T cell receptor (beta chain) described here comes from a study of blood T cell repertoires in COVID-19. Across the study: Sites in the United States, Italy and Spain provided acute and convalescent COVID-19 samples. From T cells, B-cell-depleted T cells, or PBMCs came the material, which was cDNA or gDNA.

V lost 4 bases, J lost 2 bases, and 9 bases lay in between. Germline V gene lookup returns CDR1 SGDLS and CDR2 YYNGEE. The CDR3 is 13 amino acids. Original processing methods: Nucleated cell counts were estimated from reference gene primer amplification. Repertoires were generated with immunoSEQ multiplex PCR, while TCRdb's copy carries only in-frame clones and drops some. From that table come the V and J calls and clone size; the DNA was used to work out D and trimming. The data contain roughly 410,000 clones, 70% to 90% of them singletons. Source material: peripheral blood. This chain links TRBV9 with TRBJ1-1; no clear D. This TCR came from a woman between 40 and 50 years old with COVID-19, enrolled during active disease. In nucleotides, the CDR3 is TGTGCCAGCAGCCCCGCCCTAAACACTGAAGCTTTCTTT. Protein product: CASSPALNTEAFF. Drawing the rest from reference TRBV9 and TRBJ1-1, the complete variable domain is DSGVTQTPKHLITATGQRVTLRCSPRSGDLSVYWYQQSLDQGLQFLIQYYNGEERAKGNILERFSAQQFPDLHSELNLSSLELGDSALYFCASSPALNTEAFFGQGTRLTVV.